These 6 T cell receptor beta chains were all obtained from the same sample, sequenced in a study of Ad26.COV2.S vaccination and SARS-CoV-2 variants. Treatment described: some 20 received Ad26.COV2.S at low or high dose, single or two shots; 5 received placebo; per-sample allocation not given. Specimen acquisition occurred on day 63 following the initial vaccine or placebo injection. Only in-frame clones appear in the TCRdb table, and some are missing; sequencing was by immunoSEQ multiplex PCR. The sample contains some 390,000 clones, about 88% of which appear only once. Sequences were derived from peripheral blood, sampled in a trial of Ad26.COV2.S vaccine versus placebo. All receptors derive from a person between 18 and 59 years old who received the Ad26.COV2.S COVID-19 vaccine or a placebo.

This chain uses TRBV6-5 with TRBJ1-6, with TRBD1 as a possible D gene (5 bases). V was trimmed by 3 bases and J by 5 bases, leaving 8 bases between them. This CDR3 region has 14 residues. Germline CDR1 MNHEY, CDR2 SVGAGI. CDR3 DNA: TGTGCCAGCAGTTATGGGGGAGATAATTCACCCCTCCACTTT. This translates into CASSYGGDNSPLHF.

This clone came up a few times. The CDR3 spells CASRGVRGRTYEQYF. The CDR3 DNA reads TGTGCCAGTAGAGGGGTCAGGGGCCGTACCTACGAGCAGTACTTC. The gene calls are TRBV19 and TRBJ2-7; tentatively, D is TRBD1 (6 bases). Germline V gene sequence: CDR1 LNHDA, CDR2 SQIVND (reference sequence). V lost 6 bases to trimming and J lost 2 bases, with 17 bases between them. The CDR3 has 15 amino acids.

V and J are TRBV11-2 and TRBJ1-1; D is undetermined. This CDR3 has 16 amino acids. Germline-derived CDR1 and CDR2 are SGHAT and FQNNGV. The germline V and J ends were trimmed by 6 bases and 3 bases, with 20 bases remaining between them. The CDR3 nucleotides read TGTGCCAGCAGTTCCCCGCCCCGGGTTTGGGACACTGAAGCTTTCTTT. Translation gives CASSSPPRVWDTEAFF.

The V call is TRBV18, the J call TRBJ1-3; 9 bases fit TRBD1. The CDR3 contains 15 residues. Germline CDR1 reads KGHSH; CDR2 reads LQKENI. V shed 6 bases and J 4 bases; nucleotides not matched to a gene: 7. CDR3 residues: CASSLGQGQGNTIYF. The CDR3 coding sequence is TGTGCCAGCTCTCTAGGACAGGGGCAAGGAAACACCATATATTTT.

The chain is built from TRBV28 and TRBJ2-5; 10 bases agree with TRBD2. This CDR3 is built from 17 residues. With V trimmed by 5 bases and J by 2 bases, 11 bases remained unmatched. The germline V gene has CDR1 MDHEN and CDR2 SYDVKM. The CDR3 region is CASSPPQLAGTQETQYF. Here the CDR3 DNA reads TGTGCCAGCAGTCCCCCACAACTAGCGGGGACACAAGAGACCCAGTACTTC.

The CDR3, as DNA: TGTGCCACCAGCAGCGCGGGGGGGAGAGACTATGGCTACACCTTC. This gives the protein CATSSAGGRDYGYTF. This chain uses TRBV15 with TRBJ1-2; possibly TRBD1 for D (5 bases). Per germline, CDR1 LNHNV and CDR2 YYDKDF (reference sequence). The CDR3 consists of 15 residues. V was shortened by 3 bases and J by 3 bases, with 14 bases between the two germline ends.